These T cell receptor beta chains were read from a single sample in a study of PD-1 blockade in classical Hodgkin lymphoma. Clones were sequenced by immunoSEQ multiplex PCR, and TCRdb holds only the in-frame ones, with some missing. Here the sample spans more than 70,000 clones, 80% to 95% being singletons. Specimen: peripheral blood mononuclear cells (PBMCs), collected before the second cycle of nivolumab. These receptors were taken from a human donor with classical Hodgkin lymphoma. Both conserved end residues are part of each CDR3. D genes are given only for firm matches. Some rows mark clone size as missing; the rest say once, few, many or name a class of expanded clone.

d_gene: NA
v_gene: TRBV5-1
j_gene: TRBJ1-3
abundance: NA
CDR3aa: CASSLVNAELGNTIYF
CDR3nt: TGCGCCAGCAGCCTAGTAAACGCGGAGCTTGGAAACACCATATATTTT

d_gene: NA
v_gene: TRBV5-1
j_gene: TRBJ2-7
abundance: once
CDR3aa: CASSLDTGLASGEQYF
CDR3nt: TGCGCCAGCAGCTTGGATACGGGACTGGCCTCTGGAGAGCAGTACTTC

d_gene: TRBD2
v_gene: TRBV30
j_gene: TRBJ2-2
abundance: NA
CDR3aa: CACRVAGAHTGELFF
CDR3nt: TGTGCCTGTCGGGTAGCGGGAGCTCACACCGGGGAGCTGTTTTTT

d_gene: TRBD1
v_gene: TRBV7-8
j_gene: TRBJ2-6
abundance: NA
CDR3aa: CASSFPGQSNSGANVLTF
CDR3nt: TGTGCCAGCAGCTTCCCGGGACAGTCCAACTCTGGGGCCAACGTCCTGACTTTC

d_gene: NA
v_gene: TRBV19
j_gene: TRBJ2-7
abundance: NA
CDR3aa: CASSPTAHYEQYF
CDR3nt: TGTGCCAGTAGTCCTACAGCGCACTACGAGCAGTACTTC

d_gene: TRBD2
v_gene: TRBV29-1
j_gene: TRBJ2-3
abundance: NA
CDR3aa: CSAGRLAVTDTQYF
CDR3nt: TGCAGCGCCGGAAGACTAGCGGTAACAGATACGCAGTATTTT

d_gene: NA
v_gene: TRBV10-3
j_gene: TRBJ1-1
abundance: once
CDR3aa: CAISERTVEAFF
CDR3nt: TGTGCCATCAGTGAGAGGACAGTCGAAGCTTTCTTT

d_gene: NA
v_gene: TRBV7-8
j_gene: TRBJ1-2
abundance: NA
CDR3aa: CASSLERWLGYTF
CDR3nt: TGTGCCAGCAGCTTAGAGCGGTGGTTGGGCTACACCTTC

d_gene: NA
v_gene: TRBV7-8
j_gene: TRBJ2-3
abundance: NA
CDR3aa: CASRPHRVTTDTQYF
CDR3nt: TGTGCCAGCAGACCTCACAGGGTCACCACAGATACGCAGTATTTT

d_gene: NA
v_gene: TRBV9
j_gene: TRBJ2-3
abundance: NA
CDR3aa: CASSVGGTDTQYF
CDR3nt: TGTGCCAGCAGCGTTGGAGGCACAGATACGCAGTATTTT

d_gene: TRBD2
v_gene: TRBV29-1
j_gene: TRBJ2-7
abundance: NA
CDR3aa: CSADQTGTSGTYEQYF
CDR3nt: TGCAGCGCTGACCAAACTGGGACTAGCGGAACCTACGAGCAGTACTTC

d_gene: NA
v_gene: TRBV25-1
j_gene: TRBJ2-7
abundance: NA
CDR3aa: CASRDRYSYEQYF
CDR3nt: TGTGCCAGCAGAGACAGGTACTCCTACGAGCAGTACTTC

d_gene: NA
v_gene: TRBV6-1
j_gene: TRBJ2-7
abundance: NA
CDR3aa: CASSERAYEQYF
CDR3nt: TGTGCCAGCAGTGAACGGGCCTACGAGCAGTACTTC

d_gene: NA
v_gene: TRBV29-1
j_gene: TRBJ2-7
abundance: NA
CDR3aa: CSVRSGQLEQYF
CDR3nt: TGCAGCGTCAGATCTGGACAGCTAGAGCAGTACTTC

d_gene: NA
v_gene: TRBV4-1
j_gene: TRBJ2-3
abundance: NA
CDR3aa: CASSQVVGSTDTQYF
CDR3nt: TGCGCCAGCAGCCAAGTCGTGGGTAGCACAGATACGCAGTATTTT

d_gene: NA
v_gene: TRBV27
j_gene: TRBJ1-5
abundance: NA
CDR3aa: CASSFSGGSNQPQHF
CDR3nt: TGTGCCAGCAGTTTTTCCGGCGGTAGCAATCAGCCCCAGCATTTT

d_gene: TRBD2
v_gene: TRBV11-2
j_gene: TRBJ2-5
abundance: NA
CDR3aa: CASSLASGSAQETQYF
CDR3nt: TGTGCCAGCAGCTTGGCCAGCGGGAGTGCACAAGAGACCCAGTACTTC

d_gene: TRBD1
v_gene: TRBV27
j_gene: TRBJ1-4
abundance: NA
CDR3aa: CASGTGAYNEKLFF
CDR3nt: TGTGCCAGCGGGACAGGGGCTTATAATGAAAAACTGTTTTTT

d_gene: TRBD2
v_gene: TRBV5-6
j_gene: TRBJ2-5
abundance: NA
CDR3aa: CASSYWTSGRQETQYF
CDR3nt: TGTGCCAGCAGCTACTGGACTAGCGGGAGGCAAGAGACCCAGTACTTC

d_gene: NA
v_gene: TRBV6-1
j_gene: TRBJ2-5
abundance: NA
CDR3aa: CASSEAPLGGQETQYF
CDR3nt: TGTGCCAGCAGTGAAGCACCACTAGGGGGCCAAGAGACCCAGTACTTC

d_gene: NA
v_gene: TRBV28
j_gene: TRBJ2-1
abundance: NA
CDR3aa: CASSLGSPGNEQFF
CDR3nt: TGTGCCAGCAGTTTAGGCTCTCCGGGGAATGAGCAGTTCTTC

d_gene: NA
v_gene: TRBV20-1
j_gene: TRBJ1-2
abundance: NA
CDR3aa: CSASILDGYTF
CDR3nt: TGCAGTGCATCAATCTTGGATGGCTACACCTTC

d_gene: NA
v_gene: TRBV10-3
j_gene: TRBJ2-7
abundance: NA
CDR3aa: CAIGHRRDSYEQYF
CDR3nt: TGTGCCATCGGGCACCGCAGGGACTCCTACGAGCAGTACTTC

d_gene: TRBD2
v_gene: TRBV5-1
j_gene: TRBJ2-7
abundance: NA
CDR3aa: CASSLGASGFSYEQYF
CDR3nt: TGCGCCAGCAGCCTAGGCGCTAGCGGATTCTCCTACGAGCAGTACTTC

d_gene: NA
v_gene: TRBV6-5
j_gene: TRBJ2-1
abundance: NA
CDR3aa: CASSYSVLVGNEQFF
CDR3nt: TGTGCCAGCAGTTACTCGGTCCTAGTTGGGAATGAGCAGTTCTTC